This T cell receptor beta chain was sequenced in a study of blood T cell repertoires in COVID-19. About the study: The United States, Italy and Spain were the sources of the acute and convalescent COVID-19 samples.

Methods used by the authors: Estimated nucleated cell counts came from reference gene primer amplification. The assay was immunoSEQ multiplex PCR, and TCRdb's table has in-frame clones only and misses some. V, J and clone size were drawn from that table, and D and trimming were deduced from the DNA. The sample has 85,000 to 100,000 clones, about 81% seen once. Sequencing used peripheral blood. The TCR comes from a woman between 55 and 75 years old with acute or convalescent COVID-19.

This CDR3 is CASGSNWANTGELFF. DNA of the CDR3: TGTGCTAGTGGTTCCAACTGGGCCAACACCGGGGAGCTGTTTTTT. The chain has TRBV12-5 and TRBJ2-2, with no clear D. CDR1 is LGHNT and CDR2 is FRNRAP in the germline V gene. The CDR3 contains 15 residues. V lost 4 bases and J 2 bases, leaving 11 bases between the germline ends. Full variable domain (missing parts from reference TRBV12-5 and TRBJ2-2): DARVTQTPRHKVTEMGQEVTMRCQPILGHNTVFWYRQTMMQGLELLAYFRNRAPLDDSGMPKDRFSAEMPDATLATLKIQPSEPRDSAVYFCASGSNWANTGELFFGEGSRLTVL.